This TCR beta chain was captured in a study of T cell repertoires in cytomegalovirus infection. Study at large: Public TCR beta signatures were indicative of both CMV infection and a matching HLA type.

Many counts were recorded for this clonotype. One entry per CDR3 protein results from TCRdb running MiXCR on the reads. The table has tens of thousands of distinct CDR3 sequences, under 5% seen once. The CDR3 length is 15 residues. V was clipped by 5 bases and J by 0 bases; unmatched bases: 2. CDR1 is LNHDA, CDR2 SQIVND, per germline (reference sequence). Sequencing was performed on PBMCs. The gene calls are TRBV19 and TRBJ2-4, with TRBD2 matching 9 bases. The receptor comes from a human donor in good health (CMV status not recorded). Some clones in this sample may be carry-over from other donors' samples. Here the CDR3 reads CASSGTSRAKNIQYF. CDR3 bases: TGTGCCAGTAGTGGGACTAGCAGAGCCAAAAACATTCAGTACTTC.